Here is one T cell receptor (beta chain) with its context. This entry comes from a study of cytomegalovirus exposure and HLA in healthy donors. Trimming cost V 7 bases and J 0 bases, with 12 bases left between them. This CDR3 is built from 14 residues. Germline V gene data show CDR1 as SGHTA and CDR2 as FQGNSA. Vbeta (60) and Jbeta (13) primers were used in the PCR. Assay: immunoSEQ multiplex PCR; the TCRdb copy retains only in-frame clones and omits some. The sample records over 150,000 clones, around 80% being singletons. Material for sequencing was PBMCs. The sequence derives from a woman between 50 and 59 years old in good health and CMV-seropositive. This chain connects TRBV7-2 to TRBJ2-5, with D tentatively TRBD1 (6 bases). The CDR3 DNA is TGTGCCAGCAAACAGGGTGTGTACCAAGAGACCCAGTACTTC. Translating gives CASKQGVYQETQYF.